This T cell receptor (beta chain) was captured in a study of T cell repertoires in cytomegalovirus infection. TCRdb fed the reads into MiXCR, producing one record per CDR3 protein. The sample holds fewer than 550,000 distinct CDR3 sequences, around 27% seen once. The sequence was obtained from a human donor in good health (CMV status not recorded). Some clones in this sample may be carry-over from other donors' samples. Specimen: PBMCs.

CDR3 DNA: TGTGCCAGCAGTCGGAATCTGCCGTACGAGCAGTACTTC. Amino acids: CASSRNLPYEQYF. The chain is built from TRBV6-2 or TRBV6-3 and TRBJ2-7; D unresolved. CDR3 length equals 13 residues. Trimming pared 5 bases from V and 4 bases from J, leaving 12 bases between. The germline V gene has CDR1 MNHEY and CDR2 SVGEGT.